Described below is a single T cell receptor beta chain sequence and its context. Its antigen is still unknown. The data were obtained in a study of OX40 agonist ivuxolimab in advanced cancers. Study conclusions and caveats: CD8+ T cells (on average) carried more expanded clones than CD4+ T cells.

Sequenced by immunoSEQ multiplex PCR; TCRdb stores in-frame clones only, minus some. Among fewer than 100,000 clones listed, over 90% were seen once. The germline V gene has CDR1 SGHNT and CDR2 YYREEE (reference sequence). V lost 1 base, J lost 0 bases, and 11 bases lay in between. The CDR3 has 15 residues. Sequencing used CD4+ or CD8+ T cells sorted from blood, obtained in a trial of the OX40 agonist ivuxolimab. This chain joins TRBV5-4 and TRBJ2-7; D is perhaps TRBD2 (6 bases). The receptor's source is an adult with an advanced solid tumor such as melanoma, head and neck, liver or kidney cancer. The CDR3 reads CASSLTGDPSYEQYF. The DNA of the CDR3 is TGTGCCAGCAGCTTGACGGGGGACCCCTCCTACGAGCAGTACTTC.